The 24 T cell receptor beta chains below were found in one sample sequenced in a study of Tregs in tolerant kidney transplant recipients. Clones were read by immunoSEQ multiplex PCR, and TCRdb kept only the in-frame ones, dropping some. This sample carries some 10,000 clones, with about 25% going to the ten biggest clones. Recipients received nonmyeloablative bone marrow transplants from related graft donors, with transient mixed chimerism. The sample in question was CD8+ T cells from blood (PBMCs), obtained 24 months after the transplant. These receptors were obtained from a human patient who received a combined kidney and bone marrow transplant. Some T cells may originate from the graft donor.

Partial CDR3 DNA: TGCGCCAGCAGCCCCTTGACTAGCGGGCTTAGCTCCTACAATGAG. It encodes CASSPLTSGLSSYNE. The full CDR3 is CASSPLTSGLSSYNEQFF. The rearrangement links TRBV5-1 to TRBJ2-1; 10 bases match TRBD2. The sequence runs out 3 residues before the end of the CDR3; the remainder is reconstructed from the germline J gene. This CDR3 is built from 18 residues. From germline, CDR1 is SGHRS and CDR2 YFSETQ. The trim removed 4 bases at V and 0 bases at J, leaving 10 bases unmatched.

For this clone: The read comes to an end 3 residues before the CDR3 does, leaving the germline J gene to fill in the end. The chain joins TRBV10-3 to TRBJ2-7, with TRBD2 matching 7 bases. The V and J ends lost 4 bases and 3 bases, in that order; junction bases with no gene match: 9. The CDR3 has 15 residues. Germline V lookup: CDR1 ENHRY, CDR2 SYGVKD. The DNA read from the CDR3 is TGTGCCATCAGTGCCTCGGGGGAGGGGATCTACGAG. Protein: CAISASGEGIYE. The complete CDR3 sequence is CAISASGEGIYEQYF.

This clone is called medium-sized (0.01 to 0.1%) based on its frequency. The CDR3 bases that were read are TGTGCCAGCTCACCCTTCCAGCGGGAAGAGACC. Protein product: CASSPFQREET. The CDR3 in full is CASSPFQREETQYF. The V gene is TRBV18, the J gene TRBJ2-5, with a possible D match to TRBD2 (6 bases). The sequence runs out 3 residues before the end of the CDR3; the remainder is reconstructed from the germline J gene. With 3 bases removed from V and 3 bases from J, the gap between germline ends came to 11 bases. Looked up from germline, CDR1 is KGHSH and CDR2 is LQKENI. The CDR3 consists of 14 residues.

The covered CDR3 bases are TGTGCCAGCAGCCCCGGGACAGCAACTAATGAAAAA. This codes for CASSPGTATNEK. From start to end, the CDR3 is CASSPGTATNEKLFF. This chain links TRBV7-9 with TRBJ1-4, with 7 bases identical to TRBD1. The CDR3 end falls 3 residues outside the read, so it is completed with the germline J gene. V dropped 5 bases and J dropped 0; count of bases not matched to a gene: 3. The CDR3 consists of 15 residues. From germline, CDR1 is SEHNR and CDR2 FQNEAQ (reference sequence).

Remarks on this clone: The missing CDR3 end, 3 residues past where the read stops, is filled in from the germline J gene. The gene calls are TRBV19 and TRBJ2-3; D is undetermined. Germline CDR1 is LNHDA and CDR2 is SQIVND (reference sequence). Trimming pared 0 bases from V and 2 bases from J, leaving 9 bases between. The CDR3 runs 15 residues. CDR3 sequence: CASSIDDFSTDTQYF. CDR3 bases read: TGTGCCAGTAGTATAGATGACTTTTCCACAGATACG.

Notes on this clone: Read sequence stops 3 residues before the CDR3 end, and the germline J gene provides the missing end. The genes are TRBV6-2 or TRBV6-3 and TRBJ2-7; perhaps TRBD2 as D (5 bases). Germline CDR1 and CDR2: MNHEY and SVGEGT. Trimming stripped 0 bases from V and 6 bases from J, with 9 bases between. This CDR3 contains 13 residues. CDR3 sequence reads: CASSYSASIEQYF. The sequenced part of the CDR3 DNA is TGTGCCAGCAGTTACTCCGCTAGCATCGAG.

Comment on this clone: The sequence runs out 3 residues before the end of the CDR3; the remainder is reconstructed from the germline J gene. The chain employs TRBV7-3 and TRBJ2-7; 15 nucleotides agree with TRBD2. Germline assignment: CDR1 SGHTA and CDR2 FQGTGA. The CDR3 contains 16 residues. The junction had 5 bases not matched to a gene; V was cut back by 5 bases and J by 3 bases. The CDR3 reads CASSLGLAGGNYEQYF. Partial CDR3 DNA: TGTGCCAGCAGCCTGGGACTAGCGGGAGGCAACTACGAG.

On this clone itself: The read ends 3 residues shy of where the CDR3 ends; the end is completed using the germline J gene. This chain joins TRBV20-1 and TRBJ2-7; D ambiguous. V was trimmed by 5 bases and J by 3 bases, leaving 14 bases between them. The CDR3 has 13 amino acids. Germline V gene lookup returns CDR1 DFQATT and CDR2 SNEGSKA (reference sequence). CDR3 bases read: TGCAGTGCTCCGCGTACAGTACACTACGAG. The encoded protein is CSAPRTVHYE. The entire CDR3 is CSAPRTVHYEQYF.

About this clone: The read comes to an end 3 residues before the CDR3 does, leaving the germline J gene to fill in the end. The V gene is TRBV5-1, the J gene TRBJ1-2; 8 nucleotides agree with TRBD1. Germline V gene sequence: CDR1 SGHRS, CDR2 YFSETQ. The V segment lost 4 bases and the J segment 4 bases; nucleotides outside the gene matches: 12. The CDR3 totals 16 residues. CDR3 DNA, as far as it was read: TGCGCCAGCAGCCCTCGCGGACAGGGAGAGAGCTATGGC. This codes for CASSPRGQGESYG. From start to end, the CDR3 is CASSPRGQGESYGYTF.

This clone registers large by frequency. The read terminates 3 residues before the CDR3 end, so the remaining end is supplied by the germline J gene. The chain is built from TRBV5-1 and TRBJ2-7; 10 bases are shared with TRBD2. The CDR3 totals 15 residues. In germline, CDR1 is SGHRS, CDR2 YFSETQ. V shed 0 bases and J 4 bases; nucleotides not matched to a gene: 4. CDR3 DNA, as far as it was read: TGCGCCAGCAGCTTGGAGGCTAGCGGGAGTTACGAG. Its protein product is CASSLEASGSYE. The CDR3, in full, reads CASSLEASGSYEQYF. Together with reference TRBV5-1 and TRBJ2-7, the CDR3 gives the full variable domain: KAGVTQTPRYLIKTRGQQVTLSCSPISGHRSVSWYQQTPGQGLQFLFEYFSETQRNKGNFPGRFSGRQFSNSRSEMNVSTLELGDSALYLCASSLEASGSYEQYFGPGTRLTVT.

On this clone itself: Read sequence stops 3 residues before the CDR3 end, and the germline J gene provides the missing end. The chain carries TRBV19 and TRBJ2-7; 11 bases agree with TRBD2. CDR1 and CDR2 from the germline V gene are LNHDA and SQIVND (reference sequence). The CDR3 spans 14 residues. Unmatched junction bases numbered 4, after V lost 4 bases and J lost 5 bases. The DNA read from the CDR3 is TGTGCCAGTAGTACACTAGCGGGAGAAAACGAG. This sequence encodes CASSTLAGENE. The entire CDR3 reads CASSTLAGENEQYF.

As to this clone: The CDR3 end is not reached by the read, which stops 3 residues before it; the germline J gene fills it in. The chain is built from TRBV20-1 and TRBJ1-3; D is possibly TRBD1 (5 bases). Germline CDR1 DFQATT, CDR2 SNEGSKA (reference sequence). The CDR3 has 14 amino acids. Trimming removed 5 bases at V and 0 bases at J, with 11 bases between. The CDR3 DNA, read in part, is TGCAGTGCTTGGGCAGGGCTCTCTGGAAACACC. Protein: CSAWAGLSGNT. The whole CDR3 sequence is CSAWAGLSGNTIYF.

As for this clone: The CDR3 end lies 3 residues beyond the end of the read and is filled in from the germline J gene. The rearrangement uses TRBV10-3 and TRBJ2-1; the D is unclear. This CDR3 is built from 13 residues. Germline V gene sequence: CDR1 ENHRY, CDR2 SYGVKD. Trimming stripped 6 bases from V and 1 base from J, with 7 bases between. The CDR3: CAIRSESYNEQFF. The covered CDR3 bases are TGTGCCATCAGGAGCGAATCCTACAATGAG.

For this clone: The read terminates 3 residues ahead of where the CDR3 ends, so the germline J gene completes it. This chain uses TRBV11-2 with TRBJ2-7; 8 bases are shared with TRBD1. The CDR3 covers 15 residues. Germline V lookup: CDR1 SGHAT, CDR2 FQNNGV. V lost 5 bases, J lost 1 base, and 7 bases stayed unmatched. Incomplete CDR3 DNA: TGTGCCAGCAGCATCGGGACAGGCGATTCCTACGAG. It yields the protein CASSIGTGDSYE. The CDR3 in its entirety is CASSIGTGDSYEQYF.

Concerning this clone itself: The CDR3 end lies 3 residues beyond the end of the read and is filled in from the germline J gene. The chain combines TRBV10-3 with TRBJ1-1; D might be TRBD1 (5 bases). This CDR3 spans 15 amino acids. Deletions cut 0 bases from V and 4 bases from J, with 12 bases between. Germline assignment: CDR1 ENHRY and CDR2 SYGVKD. The sequenced CDR3 bases are TGTGCCATCAGTGAGTCGTGGGGGGAGAGCACTGAA. Protein sequence: CAISESWGESTE. The complete CDR3 protein is CAISESWGESTEAFF.

To note about this clone: From the germline J gene comes the end of the CDR3, since the read stops 3 residues before it. This chain connects TRBV5-1 to TRBJ2-7, with 8 nucleotides matching TRBD2. This CDR3 comprises 15 residues. Trimming removed 2 bases from V and 3 bases from J; junction bases left unmatched: 7. Germline V gene data show CDR1 as SGHRS and CDR2 as YFSETQ. CDR3 DNA, as far as it was read: TGCGCCAGCAGCTTTGAGACTAGCGTGATCTACGAG. Translation: CASSFETSVIYE. The full-length CDR3 reads as CASSFETSVIYEQYF.

With respect to this clone: The read halts 3 residues ahead of the CDR3 end, with the missing end drawn from the germline J gene. The V call is TRBV11-2, the J call TRBJ2-5; TRBD2 agrees at 11 bases. Germline assignment: CDR1 SGHAT and CDR2 FQNNGV. The CDR3 has 15 amino acids. The V gene end was trimmed by 7 bases and the J gene end by 4 bases; junction bases not matched to a gene: 8. The part of the CDR3 DNA that was read is TGTGCCAGCACCTTGGGACTAGCGGTAGGAGAGACC. It yields the protein CASTLGLAVGET. The CDR3 in full is CASTLGLAVGETQYF. Full variable domain (rest looked up from reference TRBV11-2 and TRBJ2-5): EAGVAQSPRYKIIEKRQSVAFWCNPISGHATLYWYQQILGQGPKLLIQFQNNGVVDDSQLPKDRFSAERLKGVDSTLKIQPAKLEDSAVYLCASTLGLAVGETQYFGPGTRLLVL.

The CDR3 protein is CASSPPPSGGTYEQYF. The sequenced CDR3 bases are TGTGCCAGCTCACCACCGCCTAGCGGGGGTACCTACGAG. The chain uses TRBV18 and TRBJ2-7; 10 bases map to TRBD2. The CDR3 end falls 3 residues outside the read, so it is completed with the germline J gene. Germline V gives CDR1 KGHSH, CDR2 LQKENI. This CDR3 comprises 16 residues. The V segment lost 0 bases and the J segment 2 bases; nucleotides outside the gene matches: 4.

As for this clone: The read terminates 3 residues before the CDR3 end, so the remaining end is supplied by the germline J gene. The J gene is TRBJ2-7, the V gene TRBV20-1; TRBD2 matches at 8 bases. With V trimmed by 1 base and J by 1 base, 3 bases remained unmatched. This CDR3 contains 14 residues. Per germline, CDR1 DFQATT and CDR2 SNEGSKA (reference sequence). The CDR3 sequence: CSARGREVSYEQYF. The part of the CDR3 DNA that was read is TGCAGTGCTAGAGGGCGGGAGGTTTCCTACGAG.

Points on this clone: The DNA ends 3 residues before the CDR3 does, and the rest of the CDR3 is filled in from the germline J gene. This chain connects TRBV19 to TRBJ2-5; 9 nucleotides align to TRBD1. The CDR3 extends over 12 amino acids. Per germline, CDR1 LNHDA and CDR2 SQIVND (reference sequence). V gave up 7 bases and J gave up 5 bases; unmatched junction bases: 2. The CDR3 loop is CASTDRGETQYF. The part of the CDR3 DNA that was read is TGTGCCAGTACGGACAGGGGTGAGACC.

A word on this clone: The read ends 3 residues early relative to the CDR3; the germline J gene fills the gap. The chain combines TRBV6-2 or TRBV6-3 with TRBJ2-7, with D unresolved. V was pared by 4 bases and J by 2 bases, with 12 bases between. The CDR3 totals 14 residues. CDR1 is MNHEY, CDR2 SVGEGT, per germline. Here the CDR3 reads CASSSLTGPYEQYF. The CDR3 DNA, read in part, is TGTGCCAGCAGTTCCTTAACGGGTCCCTACGAG.

For this clone: The read falls 3 residues short of the CDR3 end, and the missing part is taken from the germline J gene. The V and J genes are TRBV7-9 and TRBJ1-2; 10 bases are shared with TRBD1. Germline lookup yields CDR1 SEHNR and CDR2 FQNEAQ (reference sequence). Trimming at V came to 2 bases and at J to 6 bases, leaving 6 bases not matched to a gene. This CDR3 spans 15 amino acids. The chain's CDR3 is CASSLSRDRGNGYTF. The CDR3 DNA, read in part, is TGTGCCAGCAGCTTAAGTCGGGACAGGGGTAATGGC.

Worth noting for this clone: The sequenced fragment ends 3 residues before the CDR3 boundary, so the rest is inferred from the germline J gene. The rearrangement joins TRBV6-2 or TRBV6-3 to TRBJ2-1, with TRBD2 matching 8 bases. CDR3 length: 11 amino acids. V lost 7 bases, J lost 9 bases, and 2 bases stayed unmatched. CDR1 and CDR2 from the germline V gene are MNHEY and SVGEGT. CDR3 bases read: TGTGCCAGCAAGCTAGCGGGTGAG. This codes for CASKLAGE. The whole CDR3 protein is CASKLAGEQFF.

As regards this clone: The read ends 3 residues early relative to the CDR3; the germline J gene fills the gap. The J gene is TRBJ2-7, the V gene TRBV23-1, with D possibly TRBD1 on 6 matching bases. TRBV23-1 qualifies as an ORF whose function is uncertain. The V and J ends lost 4 bases and 1 base respectively, with 17 bases between them. This CDR3 contains 16 residues. Partial CDR3 DNA: TGCGCCAGCAGTCCTCCCGGGGACAAATTTTCCTACGAG. Its translation: CASSPPGDKFSYE. The CDR3, in full, reads CASSPPGDKFSYEQYF.